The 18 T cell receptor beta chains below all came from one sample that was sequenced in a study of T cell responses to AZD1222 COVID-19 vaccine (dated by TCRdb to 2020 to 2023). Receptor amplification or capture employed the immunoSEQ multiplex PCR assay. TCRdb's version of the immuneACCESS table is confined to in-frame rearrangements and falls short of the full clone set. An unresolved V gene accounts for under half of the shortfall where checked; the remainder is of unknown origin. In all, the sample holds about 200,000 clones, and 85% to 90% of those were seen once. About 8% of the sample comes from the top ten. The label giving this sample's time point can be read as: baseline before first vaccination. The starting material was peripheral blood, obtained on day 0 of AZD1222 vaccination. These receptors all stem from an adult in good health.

CDR3 in amino acids: CASSNRADIKSNQPQHF. CDR3 DNA sequence: TGTGCCAGTAGCAACCGGGCGGACATCAAGAGCAATCAGCCCCAGCATTTT. The rearrangement uses TRBV19 and TRBJ1-5; perhaps TRBD1 as D (5 bases). This CDR3 spans 17 amino acids. CDR1 is LNHDA, CDR2 SQIVND, per germline (reference sequence). V was clipped by 6 bases and J by 1 base, with 19 bases between them.

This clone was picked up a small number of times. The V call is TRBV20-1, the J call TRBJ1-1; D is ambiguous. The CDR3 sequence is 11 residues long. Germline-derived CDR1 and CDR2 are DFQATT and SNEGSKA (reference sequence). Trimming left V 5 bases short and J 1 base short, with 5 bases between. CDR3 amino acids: CSAPTNTEAFF. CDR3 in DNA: TGCAGTGCTCCGACGAACACTGAAGCTTTCTTT.

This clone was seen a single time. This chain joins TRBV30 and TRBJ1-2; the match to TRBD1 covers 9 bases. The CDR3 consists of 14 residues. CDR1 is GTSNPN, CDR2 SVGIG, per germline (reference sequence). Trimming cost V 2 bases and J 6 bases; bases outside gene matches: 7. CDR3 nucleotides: TGTGCCTGGAGTCCAAGGACAGGGGCGGATGGCTACACCTTC. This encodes CAWSPRTGADGYTF.

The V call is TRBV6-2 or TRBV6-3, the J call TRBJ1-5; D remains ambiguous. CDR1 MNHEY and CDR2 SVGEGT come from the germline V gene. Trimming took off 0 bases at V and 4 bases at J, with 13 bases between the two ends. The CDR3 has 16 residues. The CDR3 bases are TGTGCCAGCAGTTACTCGGGTTCCCGGGCTAATCAGCCCCAGCATTTT. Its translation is CASSYSGSRANQPQHF.

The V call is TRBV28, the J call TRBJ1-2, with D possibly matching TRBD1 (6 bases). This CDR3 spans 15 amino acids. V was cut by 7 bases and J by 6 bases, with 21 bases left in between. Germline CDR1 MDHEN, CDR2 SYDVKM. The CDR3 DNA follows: TGTGCCAGCATCGTGGGGGGGCGCGAATTTGATGGCTACACCTTC. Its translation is CASIVGGREFDGYTF.

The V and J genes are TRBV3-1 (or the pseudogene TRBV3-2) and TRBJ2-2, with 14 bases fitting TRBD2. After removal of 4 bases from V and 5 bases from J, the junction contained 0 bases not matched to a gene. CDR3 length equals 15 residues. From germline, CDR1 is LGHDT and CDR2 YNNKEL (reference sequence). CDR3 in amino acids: CASSRTSGGTGELFF. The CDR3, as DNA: TGTGCCAGCAGCCGGACTAGCGGGGGGACCGGGGAGCTGTTTTTT.

Here the CDR3 reads CASSPPNRDTEAFF. The CDR3 nucleotides read TGTGCCAGCAGCCCCCCGAACAGGGACACTGAAGCTTTCTTT. The rearrangement links TRBV5-4 to TRBJ1-1; tentatively, D is TRBD1 (6 bases). This CDR3 has 14 amino acids. Germline CDR1 and CDR2: SGHNT and YYREEE (reference sequence). V dropped 4 bases and J dropped 3 bases, with 13 bases sitting between them.

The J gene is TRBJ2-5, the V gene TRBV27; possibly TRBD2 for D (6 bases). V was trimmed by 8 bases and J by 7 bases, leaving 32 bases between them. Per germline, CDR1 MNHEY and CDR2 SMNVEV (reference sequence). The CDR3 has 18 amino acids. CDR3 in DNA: TGTGCCAGCTCGGAGACTGGACGGGGAGCGGGTACCCCGCGGACCCAGTACTTC. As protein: CASSETGRGAGTPRTQYF.

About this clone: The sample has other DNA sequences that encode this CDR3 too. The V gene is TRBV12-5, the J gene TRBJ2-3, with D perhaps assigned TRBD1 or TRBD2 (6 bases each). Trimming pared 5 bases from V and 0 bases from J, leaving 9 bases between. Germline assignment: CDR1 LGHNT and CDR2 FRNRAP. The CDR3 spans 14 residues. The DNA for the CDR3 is TGTGCTAGTGGTCCCGGGGGCAGCACAGATACGCAGTATTTT. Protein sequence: CASGPGGSTDTQYF.

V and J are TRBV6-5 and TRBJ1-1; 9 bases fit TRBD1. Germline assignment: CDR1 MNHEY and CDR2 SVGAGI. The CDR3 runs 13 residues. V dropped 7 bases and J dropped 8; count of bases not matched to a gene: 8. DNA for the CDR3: TGTGCCAGCAAAGGCCCGGGACAGGGAGAAGCTTTCTTT. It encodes CASKGPGQGEAFF.

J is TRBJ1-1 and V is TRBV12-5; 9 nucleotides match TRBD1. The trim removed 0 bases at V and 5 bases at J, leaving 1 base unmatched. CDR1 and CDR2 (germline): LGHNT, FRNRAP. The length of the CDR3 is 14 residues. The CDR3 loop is CASGLVGTGTEAFF. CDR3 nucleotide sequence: TGTGCTAGTGGTTTGGTTGGGACAGGGACTGAAGCTTTCTTT.

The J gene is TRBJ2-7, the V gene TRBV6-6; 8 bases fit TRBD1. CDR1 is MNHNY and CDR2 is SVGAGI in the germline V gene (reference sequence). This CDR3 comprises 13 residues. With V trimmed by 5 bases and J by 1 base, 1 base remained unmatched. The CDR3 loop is CASSRQGSYEQYF. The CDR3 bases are TGTGCCAGCAGTCGACAGGGGTCCTACGAGCAGTACTTC.

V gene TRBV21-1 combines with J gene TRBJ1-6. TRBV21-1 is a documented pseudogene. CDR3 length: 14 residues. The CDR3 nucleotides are TGTGCCAGCGGCCGGGGAGGGGATCATTCACCCCTCCACTTT. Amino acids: CASGRGGDHSPLHF.

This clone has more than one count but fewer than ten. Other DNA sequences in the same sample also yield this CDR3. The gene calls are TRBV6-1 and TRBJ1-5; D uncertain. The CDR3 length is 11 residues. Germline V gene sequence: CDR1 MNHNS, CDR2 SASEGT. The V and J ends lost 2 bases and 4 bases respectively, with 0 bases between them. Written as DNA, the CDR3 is TGTGCCAGCAGTGAAAATCAGCCCCAGCATTTT. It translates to CASSENQPQHF.

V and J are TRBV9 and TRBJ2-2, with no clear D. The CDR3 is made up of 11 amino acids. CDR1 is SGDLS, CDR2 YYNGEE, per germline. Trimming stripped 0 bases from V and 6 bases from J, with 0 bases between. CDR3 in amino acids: CASSVAGELFF. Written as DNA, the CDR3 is TGTGCCAGCAGCGTAGCCGGGGAGCTGTTTTTT.

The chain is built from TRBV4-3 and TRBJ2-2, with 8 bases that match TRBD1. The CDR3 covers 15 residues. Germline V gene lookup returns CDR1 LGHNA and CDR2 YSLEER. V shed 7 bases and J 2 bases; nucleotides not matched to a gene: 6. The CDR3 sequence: CASKQTGVNTGELFF. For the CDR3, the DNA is TGCGCCAGCAAACAGACAGGGGTCAACACCGGGGAGCTGTTTTTT.

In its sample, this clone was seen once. This chain's CDR3 is CASSLQGAAYEQYF. For the CDR3, the DNA is TGTGCCAGCAGCTTACAGGGTGCCGCCTACGAGCAGTACTTC. This rearrangement joins TRBV5-4 to TRBJ2-7; tentative D call: TRBD1 (6 bases). This CDR3 region has 14 residues. CDR1 and CDR2 from the germline V gene are SGHNT and YYREEE (reference sequence). V was trimmed by 2 bases and J by 2 bases, leaving 11 bases between them.

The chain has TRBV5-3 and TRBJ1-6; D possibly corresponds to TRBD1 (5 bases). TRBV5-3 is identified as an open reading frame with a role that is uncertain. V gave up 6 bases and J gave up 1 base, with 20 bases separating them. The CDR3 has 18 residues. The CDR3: CARTQPGFRGSYNSPLHF. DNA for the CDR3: TGTGCCAGAACCCAACCAGGGTTCCGAGGGTCCTATAATTCACCCCTCCACTTT.